The 27 T cell receptor beta chains listed next were all sequenced from one sample in a study of blood T cell repertoires in COVID-19. The method was immunoSEQ multiplex PCR; TCRdb's version includes in-frame clones alone and lacks a portion of them. The sample comprises about 97,000 clones, around 87% of which are singletons, and approximately 10% rests with the top ten. Sequencing was carried out using peripheral blood. The receptors originated from a woman aged 30 to 39 with acute or convalescent COVID-19.

This clone was picked up one time. The V gene is TRBV18, the J gene TRBJ2-7; TRBD2 matches at 7 bases. Per the germline V gene, CDR1 is KGHSH and CDR2 is LQKENI. The CDR3 has 12 residues. With 6 bases clipped from V and 9 bases from J, the junction kept 8 bases outside the gene matches. CDR3 sequence (DNA): TGTGCCAGCTCCCACGGGGAGGGGAGGCAGTACTTC. Translation: CASSHGEGRQYF.

This chain uses TRBV7-9 with TRBJ2-7; perhaps TRBD2 as D (6 bases). In germline, CDR1 is SEHNR, CDR2 FQNEAQ (reference sequence). Trimming removed 5 bases at V and 5 bases at J, with 16 bases between. This CDR3 spans 14 amino acids. The chain's CDR3 is CASSPGGSYDEQYF. Here the CDR3 DNA reads TGTGCCAGCAGCCCAGGAGGGAGTTATGACGAGCAGTACTTC. Combining the CDR3 with reference TRBV7-9 and TRBJ2-7 gives the whole variable domain DTGVSQNPRHKITKRGQNVTFRCDPISEHNRLYWYRQTLGQGPEFLTYFQNEAQLEKSRLLSDRFSAERPKGSFSTLEIQRTEQGDSAMYLCASSPGGSYDEQYFGPGTRLTVT.

The chain has TRBV30 and TRBJ1-4; the D gene is possibly TRBD1 (6 bases). CDR3 length equals 13 residues. Trimming shortened V by 3 bases and J by 6 bases, and 11 bases separated the two germline ends. Germline assignment: CDR1 GTSNPN and CDR2 SVGIG (reference sequence). DNA for the CDR3: TGTGCCTGGAGGGGGACACGGCATGAAAAACTGTTTTTT. Translating gives CAWRGTRHEKLFF. Using reference TRBV30 and TRBJ1-4 for the parts outside the CDR3, the full variable domain is SQTIHQWPATLVQPVGSPLSLECTVEGTSNPNLYWYRQAAGRGLQLLFYSVGIGQISSEVPQNLSASRPQDRQFILSSKKLLLSDSGFYLCAWRGTRHEKLFFGSGTQLSVL.

This chain joins TRBV30 and TRBJ2-7; possible D gene TRBD2, 7 bases. The length of the CDR3 is 14 residues. CDR1 and CDR2 from the germline V gene are GTSNPN and SVGIG (reference sequence). Trimming took off 2 bases at V and 4 bases at J, with 15 bases between the two ends. Here the CDR3 DNA reads TGTGCCTGGAGTATGGGGGGGGGCGAATACGAGCAGTACTTC. Protein: CAWSMGGGEYEQYF. Supplemented by reference TRBV30 and TRBJ2-7, the full variable domain reads SQTIHQWPATLVQPVGSPLSLECTVEGTSNPNLYWYRQAAGRGLQLLFYSVGIGQISSEVPQNLSASRPQDRQFILSSKKLLLSDSGFYLCAWSMGGGEYEQYFGPGTRLTVT.

As to this clone: The sample contains more than one DNA sequence encoding this CDR3. The gene calls are TRBV18 and TRBJ2-3; D might be TRBD1 (5 bases). The CDR3 consists of 15 residues. In germline, CDR1 is KGHSH, CDR2 LQKENI. The germline V and J ends were trimmed by 0 bases and 0 bases, with 7 bases remaining between them. CDR3 nucleotides: TGTGCCAGCTCACCACCAGGGGCAAGCACAGATACGCAGTATTTT. Amino acids: CASSPPGASTDTQYF.

The gene calls are TRBV5-1 and TRBJ1-4, with 7 positions matching TRBD1. CDR1 SGHRS and CDR2 YFSETQ come from the germline V gene. The CDR3 has 16 amino acids. V lost 4 bases, J lost 8 bases, and 14 bases stayed unmatched. CDR3 amino acids: CASSPLRTGPGEKLFF. The CDR3 DNA reads TGCGCCAGCAGCCCTCTTCGGACAGGTCCAGGGGAAAAACTGTTTTTT.

The chain uses TRBV3-1 (or the pseudogene TRBV3-2) and TRBJ1-1, with TRBD1 matching over 10 bases. The trim removed 6 bases at V and 1 base at J, leaving 2 bases unmatched. This CDR3 is built from 14 residues. Germline loops: CDR1 LGHDT, CDR2 YNNKEL (reference sequence). CDR3 nucleotides: TGTGCCAGCAGGGACAGGGGGGCGAACACTGAAGCTTTCTTT. It translates to CASRDRGANTEAFF.

The chain employs TRBV6-2 or TRBV6-3 and TRBJ2-3; D not certain. This CDR3 is built from 12 residues. The V end was cut by 5 bases, the J end by 3 bases, with 6 bases between. Germline V CDR1 and CDR2: MNHEY, SVGEGT. The CDR3 loop reads CASSPTTDTQYF. The CDR3 region has the DNA TGTGCCAGCAGTCCCACTACAGATACGCAGTATTTT.

This chain uses TRBV18 with TRBJ1-3; D gene unclear. Germline CDR1 reads KGHSH; CDR2 reads LQKENI. V was pared by 6 bases and J by 1 base, with 13 bases between. The CDR3 length is 15 residues. The CDR3 loop reads CASSLAGTSGNTIYF. The CDR3, as DNA: TGTGCCAGCTCTCTCGCAGGAACATCTGGAAACACCATATATTTT.

DNA for the CDR3: TGTGCCAGCCGCAGGGCAGGGATGAATGAAAAACTGTTTTTT. Protein sequence: CASRRAGMNEKLFF. V and J are TRBV2 and TRBJ1-4; TRBD1 might be the D (5 bases). Germline loops: CDR1 SNHLY, CDR2 FYNNEI. Trimming took off 8 bases at V and 5 bases at J, with 15 bases between the two ends. The CDR3 is made up of 14 amino acids.

The chain uses TRBV19 and TRBJ2-7, with D possibly TRBD1 on 5 matching bases. There are 13 residues in the CDR3. The germline gives CDR1 LNHDA, CDR2 SQIVND (reference sequence). Trimming took off 5 bases at V and 2 bases at J, with 10 bases between the two ends. The chain's CDR3 is CASSSRVPYEQYF. In nucleotides, the CDR3 is TGTGCCAGTAGTTCCAGGGTTCCCTACGAGCAGTACTTC.

There are a few counts of this clone. This same CDR3 is encoded by further DNA sequences in the sample. The chain combines TRBV27 with TRBJ1-5, with D possibly TRBD1 on 5 matching bases. V was shortened by 5 bases and J by 1 base, with 9 bases between the two germline ends. Germline V gene lookup returns CDR1 MNHEY and CDR2 SMNVEV (reference sequence). The CDR3 length is 14 residues. The CDR3: CASSPDRSNQPQHF. CDR3 in DNA: TGTGCCAGCAGTCCCGACAGAAGCAATCAGCCCCAGCATTTT.

The chain combines TRBV2 with TRBJ2-3, with 9 nucleotides matching TRBD2. V lost 5 bases to trimming and J lost 2 bases; unmatched junction nucleotides: 11. This CDR3 is 17 amino acids long. The V gene's germline CDR1 is SNHLY and CDR2 FYNNEI. CDR3 coding DNA: TGTGCCAGCAGTCGGTGGCTAGCGGGGACCTCCACAGATACGCAGTATTTT. This sequence encodes CASSRWLAGTSTDTQYF.

This chain joins TRBV7-2 and TRBJ2-7, with a weak D call TRBD2 (6 bases). Trimming cost V 8 bases and J 6 bases, with 20 bases left between them. This CDR3 comprises 14 residues. Germline lookup yields CDR1 SGHTA and CDR2 FQGNSA. CDR3 residues: CASALSGLPLEQYF. The CDR3 DNA sequence: TGTGCCAGCGCCCTCTCGGGACTCCCCCTCGAGCAGTACTTC. Complete variable domain (other parts from reference TRBV7-2 and TRBJ2-7): GAGVSQSPSNKVTEKGKDVELRCDPISGHTALYWYRQSLGQGLEFLIYFQGNSAPDKSGLPSDRFSAERTGGSVSTLTIQRTQQEDSAVYLCASALSGLPLEQYFGPGTRLTVT.

The chain is built from TRBV7-9 and TRBJ1-1; TRBD1 aligns across 7 bases. The CDR3 length is 14 residues. Germline V gene data show CDR1 as SEHNR and CDR2 as FQNEAQ (reference sequence). The V and J ends lost 7 bases and 0 bases, in that order; junction bases with no gene match: 5. Written as DNA, the CDR3 is TGTGCCAGCACGGAGCAGGGGGTGAACACTGAAGCTTTCTTT. Amino acids: CASTEQGVNTEAFF.

The V call is TRBV7-9, the J call TRBJ1-2; D is ambiguous. The V gene lost 5 bases and the J gene lost 1 base, with 14 bases spanning the gap. Germline loops: CDR1 SEHNR, CDR2 FQNEAQ (reference sequence). The CDR3 is made up of 15 amino acids. CDR3 in DNA: TGTGCCAGCAGCGGAGTTAGGGAGAGTAACTATGGCTACACCTTC. It encodes CASSGVRESNYGYTF.

The gene calls are TRBV2 and TRBJ1-6; D possibly corresponds to TRBD1 (5 bases). Germline lookup yields CDR1 SNHLY and CDR2 FYNNEI. The CDR3 runs to 14 residues. V lost 3 bases to trimming and J lost 10 bases, with 13 bases between them. Here the CDR3 DNA reads TGTGCCAGCAGTGAGGATTTCAGGGTATCACCCCTCCACTTT. Encoded protein: CASSEDFRVSPLHF. Supplemented by reference TRBV2 and TRBJ1-6, the full variable domain reads EPEVTQTPSHQVTQMGQEVILRCVPISNHLYFYWYRQILGQKVEFLVSFYNNEISEKSEIFDDQFSVERPDGSNFTLKIRSTKLEDSAMYFCASSEDFRVSPLHFGNGTRLTVT.

The chain links TRBV24-1 to TRBJ2-3, with D perhaps TRBD2 (6 bases). Germline V gene data show CDR1 as KGHDR and CDR2 as SFDVKD. Trimming removed 0 bases at V and 6 bases at J, with 15 bases between. The CDR3 is 16 amino acids. Here the CDR3 DNA reads TGTGCCACCAGTGATTTGGGGGGAGGCGCGCGCGATACGCAGTATTTT. Its translation is CATSDLGGGARDTQYF.

The chain joins TRBV6-4 to TRBJ1-1; no clear D gene. Trimming shortened V by 2 bases and J by 3 bases, and 7 bases separated the two germline ends. Germline loops: CDR1 MRHNA, CDR2 SNTAGT. The CDR3 loop spans 13 amino acids. CDR3 loop: CASSDAGDTEAFF. CDR3 nucleotide sequence: TGTGCCAGCAGTGACGCGGGAGACACTGAAGCTTTCTTT.

The chain combines TRBV20-1 with TRBJ1-1, with 10 bases identical to TRBD1. Germline-derived CDR1 and CDR2 are DFQATT and SNEGSKA (reference sequence). The CDR3 length is 16 residues. J was trimmed by 4 bases and V by 3 bases; bases with no gene match: 11. This CDR3 is CSASPTGQGGFTEAFF. DNA of the CDR3: TGCAGTGCTAGTCCCACCGGACAGGGGGGGTTCACTGAAGCTTTCTTT.

This clone was seen only a few times. J is TRBJ2-7 and V is TRBV10-3; TRBD2 aligns across 8 bases. There are 15 residues in the CDR3. The V gene's germline CDR1 is ENHRY and CDR2 SYGVKD. V dropped 3 bases and J dropped 7; count of bases not matched to a gene: 11. In DNA, the CDR3 is TGTGCCATCAGTGACCCGGGACTAGGGACCCCGGAGCAGTACTTC. The encoded protein is CAISDPGLGTPEQYF.

The chain is built from TRBV7-8 and TRBJ2-2, with D perhaps TRBD2 (7 bases). Germline CDR1 reads SGHVS; CDR2 reads FQNEAQ. This CDR3 spans 16 amino acids. V lost 2 bases, J lost 4 bases, and 14 bases lay in between. The CDR3 is CASSLLGGPVTGELFF. CDR3 DNA: TGTGCCAGCAGCTTATTGGGGGGGCCAGTCACCGGGGAGCTGTTTTTT.

The chain combines TRBV7-2 with TRBJ2-7; 10 bases line up with TRBD2. Germline values: CDR1 SGHTA, CDR2 FQGNSA. The V and J ends lost 6 bases and 4 bases, in that order; junction bases with no gene match: 9. The CDR3 length is 15 residues. DNA for the CDR3: TGTGCCAGCAGTAAAGCGGGGGGGCCGGTATACGAGCAGTACTTC. This translates into CASSKAGGPVYEQYF.

This chain joins TRBV27 and TRBJ1-3; TRBD1 aligns across 8 bases. With 5 bases clipped from V and 4 bases from J, the junction kept 4 bases outside the gene matches. The CDR3 spans 14 residues. CDR1 and CDR2 (germline): MNHEY, SMNVEV (reference sequence). The CDR3 sequence: CASSLRGPGNTIYF. CDR3 coding DNA: TGTGCCAGCAGTCTCAGGGGGCCGGGAAACACCATATATTTT.

This sequence joins TRBV7-3 and TRBJ1-4, with D maybe TRBD1 (5 bases). In germline, CDR1 is SGHTA, CDR2 FQGTGA. Between the trimmed V and J ends, which lost 4 bases and 7 bases, there was a span of 16 bases. This CDR3 is 15 amino acids long. CDR3 in amino acids: CASSSSGRLGEKLFF. CDR3 sequence (DNA): TGTGCCAGCAGCTCGTCAGGGAGGTTGGGTGAAAAACTGTTTTTT.

This clone was seen just once. The chain uses TRBV19 and TRBJ2-5; 7 nucleotides align to TRBD2. The CDR3 covers 16 residues. Trimming at V came to 2 bases and at J to 0 bases, leaving 6 bases not matched to a gene. CDR1 is LNHDA and CDR2 is SQIVND in the germline V gene (reference sequence). CDR3 sequence (DNA): TGTGCCAGTAGTATAAAGCTAGCGGCCAACCAAGAGACCCAGTACTTC. It specifies CASSIKLAANQETQYF.

The chain couples TRBV3-1 (or the pseudogene TRBV3-2) to TRBJ2-3; 7 bases are shared with TRBD2. CDR1 and CDR2 from the germline V gene are LGHDT and YNNKEL (reference sequence). With V trimmed by 5 bases and J by 8 bases, 28 bases remained unmatched. The CDR3 consists of 20 residues. CDR3 DNA sequence: TGTGCCAGCAGCTCTTATCAGCGGGGCAGCGACCCCGATAGAGATGGTACGCAGTATTTT. Translation gives CASSSYQRGSDPDRDGTQYF.